This T cell receptor beta chain was documented in a study of shared T cell receptors in the human thymus. The CDR3 has 12 amino acids. Germline CDR1 and CDR2: SGHNT and YYREEE (reference sequence). With 7 bases removed from V and 0 bases from J, the gap between germline ends came to 8 bases. Some clones are missing from TCRdb's copy, which holds only in-frame ones; the method was immunoSEQ multiplex PCR. The profile shows under 450,000 clones, about 95% of them singletons. The material sequenced was thymocytes. This receptor was identified in a human donor. The V gene is TRBV5-4, the J gene TRBJ2-7; D is ambiguous. Here the CDR3 reads CASRSSSYEQYF. CDR3 bases: TGTGCCAGCCGGTCGAGCTCCTACGAGCAGTACTTC. The variable domain in full, completed from reference TRBV5-4 and TRBJ2-7, reads ETGVTQSPTHLIKTRGQQVTLRCSSQSGHNTVSWYQQALGQGPQFIFQYYREEENGRGNFPPRFSGLQFPNYSSELNVNALELDDSALYLCASRSSSYEQYFGPGTRLTVT.